These 23 T cell receptor beta chains originate from one sample sequenced in a study of blood T cells in healthy people across ages. The use of a sample-barcoded 5' primer and a J-beta primer mix characterized a second PCR of about 6 to 12 cycles. Each CDR3 protein is one row after TCRdb ran MiXCR on the 5' RACE reads. The sample consists of 1.5 million to 1.9 million distinct CDR3 sequences, approximately 43% of them appearing once. What was sequenced was blood. The receptors stem from a young woman in good health.

This clonotype has a handful of counts. The chain employs TRBV29-1 and TRBJ2-1, with D possibly being TRBD1 (6 bases). V lost 6 bases to trimming and J lost 4 bases, with 13 bases between them. CDR1 is SQVTM, CDR2 ANQGSEA, per germline. This CDR3 is built from 13 residues. CDR3 in DNA: TGCAGCGTAGTCAGGGGTTTATACAATGAGCAGTTCTTC. Translating it yields CSVVRGLYNEQFF.

This clonotype came up a few times. The CDR3 DNA reads TGTGCCAGCATCTCGGACAGGGATGAAAAACTGTTTTTT. Protein: CASISDRDEKLFF. This chain joins TRBV2 and TRBJ1-4; 8 positions agree with TRBD1. The V and J ends lost 7 bases and 6 bases, in that order; junction bases with no gene match: 4. CDR1 and CDR2 from the germline V gene are SNHLY and FYNNEI. The CDR3 runs to 13 residues.

The chain joins TRBV6-5 to TRBJ2-1; 7 nucleotides line up with TRBD1. CDR1 and CDR2 from the germline V gene are MNHEY and SVGAGI. There are 16 residues in the CDR3. Trimming at V came to 4 bases and at J to 0 bases, leaving 6 bases not matched to a gene. For the CDR3, the DNA is TGTGCCAGCAGTTTTATCCGGGACAGCTCCTACAATGAGCAGTTCTTC. Protein sequence: CASSFIRDSSYNEQFF.

This clonotype was found a few times. The J gene is TRBJ1-2, the V gene TRBV12-3 or TRBV12-4; 11 nucleotides agree with TRBD1. CDR3 length: 15 residues. Trimming at V came to 5 bases and at J to 7 bases, leaving 9 bases not matched to a gene. Written as DNA, the CDR3 is TGTGCCAGCAGTGGATCCGGGACAGGGGGTTCTGGCTACACCTTC. It is translated as CASSGSGTGGSGYTF.

A few counts support this clonotype. V is TRBV6-1 and J is TRBJ2-7; TRBD1 matches at 11 bases. Trimming cost V 6 bases and J 1 base; bases outside gene matches: 8. Germline V gives CDR1 MNHNS, CDR2 SASEGT. The CDR3 is 16 residues long. The CDR3 loop reads CASRITGTGGSYEQYF. CDR3 nucleotide sequence: TGTGCCAGCAGGATTACCGGGACAGGGGGTTCCTACGAGCAGTACTTC.

The chain joins TRBV7-2 to TRBJ2-7; no clear D. V lost 1 base to trimming and J lost 1 base, with 8 bases between them. This CDR3 contains 14 residues. Germline lookup yields CDR1 SGHTA and CDR2 FQGNSA. The CDR3: CASSLEQLSYEQYF. The CDR3 DNA is TGTGCCAGCAGCTTAGAACAGTTATCCTACGAGCAGTACTTC.

In this sample, this clonotype turned up a few times. The chain links TRBV7-9 to TRBJ2-3, with TRBD2 matching over 11 bases. CDR1 and CDR2 from the germline V gene are SEHNR and FQNEAQ (reference sequence). This CDR3 has 17 amino acids. The J segment lost 5 bases and the V segment lost 3 bases, leaving 10 bases of the junction unmatched. The CDR3 DNA reads TGTGCCAGCAGCTTTTCTAGCGGGAGGTTGAGGGGAGATACGCAGTATTTT. Amino acid sequence: CASSFSSGRLRGDTQYF.

The V and J genes are TRBV13 and TRBJ1-1; the D is unclear. The CDR3 runs to 19 residues. V lost 1 base to trimming and J lost 1 base, with 22 bases between them. The germline gives CDR1 PRHDT, CDR2 FYEKMQ (reference sequence). The CDR3 bases are TGTGCCAGCAGCTTAGAATCTAAGACCCGAGGTCTCGGGAACACTGAAGCTTTCTTT. This translates into CASSLESKTRGLGNTEAFF.

For this clonotype: A much more abundant neighbour one base away suggests this may be a read error. This chain joins TRBV7-2 and TRBJ1-1; D unresolved. Looked up from germline, CDR1 is SGHTA and CDR2 is FQGNSA. The V and J ends lost 5 bases and 2 bases respectively, with 12 bases between them. This CDR3 has 14 amino acids. The CDR3 DNA is TGTGCCAGCAGCGTAGGTATCAGTAACACTGAAGCTTTCTTT. It codes for CASSVGISNTEAFF.

CDR3 in amino acids: CASSPLSPAKNIQYF. The CDR3 DNA reads TGCGCCAGCAGCCCGCTATCCCCAGCCAAAAACATTCAGTACTTC. The rearrangement links TRBV4-1 to TRBJ2-4; D is uncertain. This CDR3 has 15 residues. V was cut by 4 bases and J by 0 bases, with 10 bases left in between. CDR1 and CDR2 (germline): MGHRA, YSYEKL.

CDR3 in DNA: TGTGCCAGCAGCCTCCGAGACAGGGGATTAACCGGGGAGCTGTTTTTT. It encodes CASSLRDRGLTGELFF. The chain uses TRBV7-9 and TRBJ2-2; 8 bases map to TRBD1. V was pared by 5 bases and J by 5 bases, with 10 bases of the junction left unmatched. The V gene's germline CDR1 is SEHNR and CDR2 FQNEAQ (reference sequence). CDR3 length equals 16 residues.

The chain combines TRBV18 with TRBJ2-5; D not certain. Judging by the DNA end, TRBJ2-7 fits better; the J call may be wrong. The CDR3 is 13 residues long. Germline CDR1 and CDR2: KGHSH and LQKENI. The CDR3 DNA reads as TGTGCCAGCTCACCACCAATCAAACACGAGCAGTACTTC. Encoded protein: CASSPPIKHEQYF.

V gene TRBV7-2 combines with J gene TRBJ2-1, with 14 bases that match TRBD2. V gave up 3 bases and J gave up 0 bases; unmatched junction bases: 4. CDR3 size: 18 residues. Germline values: CDR1 SGHTA, CDR2 FQGNSA. The CDR3 DNA sequence: TGTGCCAGCAGCTTTCGACTAGCGGGAGGGAACTCCTACAATGAGCAGTTCTTC. This translates into CASSFRLAGGNSYNEQFF.

This clonotype was observed a few times. The chain has TRBV11-1 and TRBJ2-1, with D unresolved. Between the trimmed V and J ends, which lost 0 bases and 12 bases, there was a span of 9 bases. The CDR3 spans 12 residues. Germline V lookup: CDR1 SGHAT, CDR2 FQDESV (reference sequence). CDR3 DNA: TGTGCCAGCAGCTTAGCATCCCAGCGGCAGTTCTTC. It encodes CASSLASQRQFF. Filled out from reference TRBV11-1 and TRBJ2-1, the complete variable domain reads EAEVAQSPRYKITEKSQAVAFWCDPISGHATLYWYRQILGQGPELLVQFQDESVVDDSQLPKDRFSAERLKGVDSTLKIQPAELGDSAMYLCASSLASQRQFFGPGTRLTVL.

V gene TRBV7-9 combines with J gene TRBJ1-1, with D perhaps TRBD1 (5 bases). With 0 bases removed from V and 8 bases from J, the gap between germline ends came to 13 bases. This CDR3 is built from 14 residues. Germline V gives CDR1 SEHNR, CDR2 FQNEAQ (reference sequence). This CDR3 is CASSLAGRANEAFF. The CDR3 nucleotides are TGTGCCAGCAGCTTAGCGGGCAGGGCCAACGAAGCTTTCTTT.

This chain links TRBV4-1 with TRBJ1-5, with 10 bases matching TRBD1. The ends lost 5 bases at V and 1 base at J; junction bases unmatched: 5. CDR3 length: 16 amino acids. Germline CDR1 is MGHRA and CDR2 is YSYEKL. CDR3 coding DNA: TGCGCCAGCAGCAACCGACAGGGGGCAAGCAATCAGCCCCAGCATTTT. It translates to CASSNRQGASNQPQHF.

J is TRBJ2-1 and V is TRBV6-1, with TRBD1 matching 9 bases. Looked up from germline, CDR1 is MNHNS and CDR2 is SASEGT. This CDR3 has 14 residues. Germline trimming cut 8 bases from V and 5 bases from J; bases unmatched to any gene: 7. The CDR3 coding sequence is TGTGCCAGCCTTCACAGGGGGCGGGACAATGAGCAGTTCTTC. This encodes CASLHRGRDNEQFF.

This clonotype was detected only a few times. This chain links TRBV14 with TRBJ2-1, with 12 bases matching TRBD1. The CDR3 totals 16 residues. The germline CDR1 and CDR2 sequences are SGHDN and FVKESK. Trimming cost V 3 bases and J 6 bases; bases outside gene matches: 6. Here the CDR3 reads CASSHGTGGAGNEQFF. In DNA, the CDR3 is TGTGCCAGCAGCCATGGGACAGGGGGCGCGGGCAATGAGCAGTTCTTC. Filled out from reference TRBV14 and TRBJ2-1, the complete variable domain reads EAGVTQFPSHSVIEKGQTVTLRCDPISGHDNLYWYRRVMGKEIKFLLHFVKESKQDESGMPNNRFLAERTGGTYSTLKVQPAELEDSGVYFCASSHGTGGAGNEQFFGPGTRLTVL.

This chain connects TRBV12-3 or TRBV12-4 to TRBJ1-1, with 7 bases that match TRBD1. The CDR3 spans 15 residues. V dropped 6 bases and J dropped 2; count of bases not matched to a gene: 9. CDR3 DNA sequence: TGTGCCAGCAGCCCCAGGGGGTACCTAAACACTGAAGCTTTCTTT. This translates into CASSPRGYLNTEAFF.

The chain couples TRBV27 to TRBJ2-1; D is uncertain. Germline CDR1 MNHEY, CDR2 SMNVEV (reference sequence). Trimming left V 7 bases short and J 10 bases short, with 23 bases between. CDR3 size: 15 residues. DNA of the CDR3: TGTGCCAGCACCCTGAGGAATACCCCTTGGCACGAGCAGTTCTTC. Its translation: CASTLRNTPWHEQFF.

V gene TRBV5-6 combines with J gene TRBJ1-1; D is perhaps TRBD1 (6 bases). This CDR3 has 16 residues. Trimming left V 1 base short and J 1 base short, with 14 bases between. Germline CDR1 and CDR2: SGHDT and YYEEEE. This CDR3 reads CASSLSGSGANTEAFF. DNA of the CDR3: TGTGCCAGCAGCTTGTCCGGTTCGGGGGCGAACACTGAAGCTTTCTTT.

The J gene is TRBJ1-1, the V gene TRBV6-5; perhaps TRBD1 as D (5 bases). The V gene lost 2 bases and the J gene lost 1 base, with 8 bases spanning the gap. This CDR3 has 14 residues. Germline V lookup: CDR1 MNHEY, CDR2 SVGAGI. The CDR3 DNA reads TGTGCCAGCAGTTACCTGGGGGAGAACACTGAAGCTTTCTTT. Translating gives CASSYLGENTEAFF.

This clonotype has only a few counts. The rearrangement uses TRBV6-4 and TRBJ2-3; D ambiguous. V was cut by 6 bases and J by 0 bases, with 10 bases left in between. The CDR3 totals 14 residues. Germline V CDR1 and CDR2: MRHNA, SNTAGT. The CDR3 reads CASSYSISTDTQYF. In DNA form, the CDR3 reads TGTGCCAGCAGCTACTCAATAAGCACAGATACGCAGTATTTT.